This TCR beta chain was captured in a study of T cell responses to AZD1222 COVID-19 vaccine. Study-wide points: Baseline serology detected seropositivity in only six AZD1222 recipients. There were repertoire samples only from the period after the peak T cell response. With two AZD1222 doses given, Spike-specific TCR breadth and depth both rose. Females made up more of the donors, who were largely white British, and clonal diversity may have come out too low.

As concerns this clone: Antigen unknown. This sample also contains other DNA sequences that code for the same CDR3.

Clones were sequenced by immunoSEQ multiplex PCR, and TCRdb holds only the in-frame ones, with some missing. The sample consists of 150,000 to 200,000 clones, over 90% of them appearing once. The origin of this receptor is an adult in good health. This material consisted of peripheral blood, taken on day 0 of AZD1222 vaccination.

The CDR3 DNA follows: TGTGCCAGCAGCTTAGGGGGTACCTACGAGCAGTACTTC. It is translated as CASSLGGTYEQYF. The chain combines TRBV7-9 with TRBJ2-7; D not resolved. Germline CDR1 reads SEHNR; CDR2 reads FQNEAQ (reference sequence). The length of the CDR3 is 13 residues. The V gene lost 1 base and the J gene lost 2 bases, with 6 bases spanning the gap.